Listed below are T cell receptor beta chains from one sample, sequenced in a study of beta chain features in type 1 diabetes. The assay was immunoSEQ multiplex PCR, and TCRdb's table has in-frame clones only and misses some. The table records 15,000 to 20,000 clones, 50% of them present only once. The specimen sequenced was stem cell memory CD4+ T cells from blood. The receptor set was obtained from a young man in good health. Both conserved end residues are part of each CDR3. D genes are given only for firm matches.

D gene,CDR3 length,V gene,CDR3 protein
TRBD1,14,TRBV7-2,CASSSTGQAYEQYF
NA,14,TRBV5-4,CASSLGQVWETQYF
TRBD1,14,TRBV30,CAWKGTGNTDTQYF
NA,14,TRBV7-2,CASILQAVNTEAFF
NA,13,TRBV10-3,CAISESTAYGYTF
NA,11,TRBV28,CASSSPETQYF
NA,12,TRBV7-2,CASGTGNEKLFF
TRBD2,14,TRBV30,CAWSPGGAPLEQYF
TRBD1,15,TRBV2,CASSERTGNTDTQYF
NA,16,TRBV28,CASSSSREGPDGKLFF
TRBD2,14,TRBV10-3,CASTSTSGFYEQYF
TRBD2,14,TRBV29-1,CSAPGLAGVETQYF
TRBD1,15,TRBV7-3,CASSRWDRGQETQYF
TRBD2,16,TRBV5-1,CASRLTSGSAESEQFF
NA,14,TRBV7-2,CASSFETRSGEQYF
TRBD1,15,TRBV19,CASSKGQGRQDTQYF
TRBD1,16,TRBV28,CASSSRDRGFESEQFF
TRBD1,13,TRBV6-7,CASSYSTGYEQYF
NA,14,TRBV5-1,CASSPISLTGEQFF
TRBD1,15,TRBV10-3,CAISSRDRSTDTQYF
NA,15,TRBV6-5,CASSWRLDRPYEQYF
NA,13,TRBV29-1,CSVEPGVGHGYTF
NA,14,TRBV5-1,CASSLYSSQETQYF
NA,14,TRBV18,CASSPLETLYEQYF
TRBD2,16,TRBV10-3,CAIRTASGQSSYEQYF
TRBD2,16,TRBV7-9,CASSLALGIRLAAQYF
NA,14,TRBV28,CASRSSGYTDTQYF
TRBD1,14,TRBV28,CASETSTGGYGYTF
TRBD2,16,TRBV4-2,CASSQAEAGGPREQFF
NA,14,TRBV11-1,CASSNRQDQETQYF
NA,13,TRBV6-6,CASSYRAGFEQYF
TRBD2,16,TRBV7-2,CASRDSGRAGTGELFF
NA,14,TRBV18,CASSYDSGAETQYF
TRBD1,14,TRBV2,CASRRDRGYGEQYF
TRBD1,17,TRBV28,CASSKPGQGASSEKLFF
TRBD1,14,TRBV7-2,CASSPDRGYSPLHF
TRBD1,14,TRBV5-1,CASSLGQGSEKLFF
NA,13,TRBV7-9,CASSSQGGTEAFF
NA,13,TRBV29-1,CSVVGAAYNEQFF
NA,15,TRBV6-5,CASSPDRNSYNEQFF
NA,10,TRBV30,CAWSVREQFF
TRBD1,16,TRBV27,CASKHPTGQGISEQYF
NA,16,TRBV7-8,CASSGSLGSGANVLTF
NA,17,TRBV30,CAWSGPGSGVSVQPQHF
TRBD2,14,TRBV5-1,CASSRTSGGDEQFF
TRBD1,15,TRBV4-1,CASSQSPDRDQPQHF
NA,13,TRBV4-1,CASSHGGYNEQFF
TRBD1,15,TRBV30,CAWSFRDRMNTEAFF
NA,14,TRBV14,CASSRGPFDTEAFF
NA,15,TRBV2,CASSETGNGNSPLHF
NA,18,TRBV28,CASRSGYREMRRNQPQHF
NA,15,TRBV11-3,CASSFRGTNTGELFF
NA,12,TRBV7-2,CASSLVTGELFF
TRBD1,15,TRBV25-1,CASSAPGGWDSPLHF
TRBD1,14,TRBV7-3,CASSPTGWDTEAFF